A selection of T cell receptor beta chains follows, all from one sample in a study of T cell responses to AZD1222 COVID-19 vaccine. Generated by immunoSEQ multiplex PCR, the TCRdb table keeps only in-frame clones and is missing some. The sample holds 120,000 or so clones, roughly 89% seen once. Source: peripheral blood, taken on day 0 of AZD1222 vaccination. Receptors were obtained from an adult in good health. Each CDR3 is given with its conserved first and last residue. A D gene is named only where the DNA matches it firmly. Clone sizes are given selectively: once, few, many, or a class where the clone is expanded.

TRBD2	TRBV7-2	.	TRBJ2-3	CASSSSGTSGRYTQYF	TGTGCCAGCAGTTCATCCGGGACTAGCGGGAGGTATACGCAGTATTTT
.	TRBV28	.	TRBJ1-2	CASSVTVGSGYTF	TGTGCCAGCAGTGTTACGGTCGGAAGTGGCTACACCTTC
.	TRBV29-1	.	TRBJ2-3	CSAGGGRPGDTQYF	TGCAGCGCCGGGGGCGGTCGGCCCGGAGATACGCAGTATTTT
.	TRBV5-6	.	TRBJ1-2	CASSLASVLSYGYTF	TGTGCCAGCAGCTTGGCTTCTGTTTTAAGCTATGGCTACACCTTC
.	TRBV5-5	.	TRBJ2-1	CASSLGTGTYNEQFF	TGTGCCAGCAGCCTCGGAACAGGGACATACAATGAGCAGTTCTTC
TRBD2	TRBV5-1	.	TRBJ2-3	CASSLVSGGTGTDTQYF	TGCGCCAGCAGCTTGGTGAGCGGGGGGACGGGGACAGATACGCAGTATTTT
.	TRBV11-2	.	TRBJ1-2	CASSFDGGDYGYTF	TGTGCCAGCAGCTTCGACGGGGGGGACTATGGCTACACCTTC
.	TRBV18	once	TRBJ1-5	CASSSVGGPQHF	TGTGCCAGCTCATCGGTTGGGGGGCCCCAGCATTTT
TRBD1	TRBV2	.	TRBJ1-5	CASRAGGSSNQPQHF	TGTGCCAGCAGGGCAGGGGGTTCGAGCAATCAGCCCCAGCATTTT
.	TRBV7-2	.	TRBJ2-1	CASSSDSSSYNEQFF	TGTGCCAGCAGCTCGGACAGCAGCTCCTACAATGAGCAGTTCTTC
.	TRBV19	.	TRBJ1-3	CASSGFQGLSGNTIYF	TGTGCCAGTAGTGGATTTCAGGGACTCTCTGGAAACACCATATATTTT
TRBD2	TRBV23-1	.	TRBJ2-1	CASSPQIAGRSYNEQFF	TGCGCCAGCAGTCCCCAAATAGCGGGACGGTCCTACAATGAGCAGTTCTTC
TRBD1	TRBV15	.	TRBJ1-3	CATSRRTGGTSGNTIYF	TGTGCCACCAGCAGAAGGACAGGGGGCACCTCTGGAAACACCATATATTTT